The 26 T cell receptor beta chains listed next were all sequenced from one sample in a study of T-cell reconstitution after alpha-beta-depleted transplantation in children. Unique molecular identifiers were built into the TCRbeta library. From the PCR reads, TCRdb called clonotypes with MiXCR, one entry per CDR3 protein. The sample consists of 100,000 to 120,000 distinct CDR3 sequences, approximately 10% of them appearing once. The sample here was PBMCs from the stem cell graft donor, taken from the stem cell graft. The source of these receptors is a human donor who donated a stem cell graft to a child with acute lymphoblastic leukemia.

About this clonotype: The junction differs from germline at one of its ends, possibly a read error. This chain uses TRBV20-1 with TRBJ2-5, with D perhaps assigned TRBD1 or TRBD2 (5 bases each). The CDR3 has 17 residues. Per germline, CDR1 DFQATT and CDR2 SNEGSKA (reference sequence). The CDR3 loop reads CCAREGVGALYQETQYF. In nucleotides, the CDR3 is TGCTGTGCTAGAGAAGGGGTCGGGGCCTTGTACCAAGAGACCCAGTACTTC.

This clonotype appeared many times. V usage is TRBV20-1 and J usage is TRBJ1-2; D is perhaps TRBD1 (5 bases). The ends were cut back, 1 base at V and 8 bases at J, with 11 bases in the middle. This CDR3 region has 12 residues. Germline CDR1 and CDR2: DFQATT and SNEGSKA (reference sequence). The CDR3 sequence: CSARAGSWGYTF. CDR3 in DNA: TGCAGTGCTAGAGCAGGGTCGTGGGGCTACACCTTC.

The chain has TRBV19 and TRBJ2-7, with a weak D call TRBD2 (6 bases). V was clipped by 6 bases and J by 0 bases, with 15 bases between them. This CDR3 spans 15 amino acids. The germline gives CDR1 LNHDA, CDR2 SQIVND (reference sequence). The DNA of the CDR3 is TGTGCCAGTAGGGGGGTAGCGGTAAGCTCCTACGAGCAGTACTTC. This translates into CASRGVAVSSYEQYF.

The chain joins TRBV7-8 to TRBJ2-3, with D tentatively TRBD2 (5 bases). This CDR3 spans 16 amino acids. The germline gives CDR1 SGHVS, CDR2 FQNEAQ. V dropped 0 bases and J dropped 0 bases, with 10 bases sitting between them. The CDR3 DNA reads as TGTGCCAGCAGCTTAGCAACCGGACTTAGCACAGATACGCAGTATTTT. This translates into CASSLATGLSTDTQYF.

This clonotype has ten or more counts. V gene TRBV4-2 combines with J gene TRBJ2-3; TRBD2 matches 9 bases. V was pared by 3 bases and J by 0 bases, with 4 bases of the junction left unmatched. The CDR3 contains 16 residues. Germline V gives CDR1 LGHNA, CDR2 YNFKEQ. The CDR3 DNA reads as TGTGCCAGCAGCCACCTCACTAGCGGGAGCACAGATACGCAGTATTTT. Translating it yields CASSHLTSGSTDTQYF.

Many counts were recorded for this clonotype. The chain combines TRBV29-1 with TRBJ1-5; D is undetermined. Trimming shortened V by 6 bases and J by 0 bases, and 6 bases separated the two germline ends. The CDR3 has 12 amino acids. The germline CDR1 and CDR2 sequences are SQVTM and ANQGSEA. For the CDR3, the DNA is TGCAGCGTCCAGTATAGCAATCAGCCCCAGCATTTT. This gives the protein CSVQYSNQPQHF.

About this clonotype itself: This clone may be a read error of a much larger clone one base away. The chain uses TRBV20-1 and TRBJ2-2; TRBD1 is a possible D gene (5 bases). Germline lookup yields CDR1 DFQATT and CDR2 SNEGSKA (reference sequence). The V gene lost 6 bases and the J gene lost 2 bases, with 16 bases spanning the gap. This CDR3 has 15 residues. The CDR3 DNA reads TGCAGTGCCAAGGACATGGTCGTAAACACCGGGGAGCTGTTTTTT. Translating gives CSAKDMVVNTGELFF.

About this clonotype itself: One base away lies a much larger clone, so this may be a sequencing read error. The J gene is TRBJ2-1, the V gene TRBV25-1; no firm D call. Trimming removed 5 bases at V and 9 bases at J, with 14 bases between. The CDR3 spans 13 residues. Germline V gene lookup returns CDR1 MGHDK and CDR2 SYGVNS. The DNA for the CDR3 is TGTGCCAGCAGTTGGGCTGGCTGGGGTGAGCAGTTCTTC. Protein: CASSWAGWGEQFF.

This sequence joins TRBV6-2 or TRBV6-3 and TRBJ2-3, with unresolved D. Trimming shortened V by 5 bases and J by 5 bases, and 8 bases separated the two germline ends. This CDR3 contains 12 residues. Germline V gene sequence: CDR1 MNHEY, CDR2 SVGEGT. The CDR3 spells CASSPSRDTQYF. The CDR3 DNA follows: TGTGCCAGCAGTCCATCCAGAGATACGCAGTATTTT.

This clonotype was recorded many times. The rearrangement joins TRBV5-5 to TRBJ1-2; D uncertain. Per germline, CDR1 SGHKS and CDR2 YYEKEE (reference sequence). The CDR3 totals 16 residues. V lost 0 bases and J lost 4, with 16 bases in between. The CDR3 reads CASSLDGLDGRYGYTF. The CDR3 DNA follows: TGTGCCAGCAGCTTGGATGGGTTAGACGGGCGCTATGGCTACACCTTC.

This clonotype was observed at least ten times. This sequence joins TRBV6-1 and TRBJ1-1, with D perhaps TRBD1 (6 bases). With 8 bases removed from V and 2 bases from J, the gap between germline ends came to 12 bases. The germline V gene has CDR1 MNHNS and CDR2 SASEGT. This CDR3 spans 13 amino acids. CDR3 in amino acids: CASARGRNTEAFF. The CDR3 DNA reads TGTGCCAGCGCGCGGGGGCGAAACACTGAAGCTTTCTTT.

The sample holds many counts of this clonotype. This rearrangement joins TRBV7-2 to TRBJ1-5; TRBD1 matches 9 bases. Germline V CDR1 and CDR2: SGHTA, FQGNSA. This CDR3 region has 17 residues. V was clipped by 2 bases and J by 6 bases; unmatched bases: 11. In DNA, the CDR3 is TGTGCCAGCAGCTTAATTTCACAGGGGGCCCGGGGTCAGCCCCAGCATTTT. It translates to CASSLISQGARGQPQHF.

This clonotype has a count of ten or more. V usage is TRBV5-6 and J usage is TRBJ2-7; D is uncertain. Between the trimmed V and J ends, which lost 4 bases and 2 bases, there was a span of 10 bases. Germline loops: CDR1 SGHDT, CDR2 YYEEEE. The CDR3 contains 13 residues. For the CDR3, the DNA is TGTGCCAGCAGCCGGATAGCTACCTACGAGCAGTACTTC. It codes for CASSRIATYEQYF.

With respect to this clonotype: It may be a read error: a sequence one base away is much more abundant. The rearrangement uses TRBV3-1 and TRBJ2-4; tentatively, D is TRBD1 (5 bases). This CDR3 is 19 amino acids long. Germline V gene data show CDR1 as LGHDT and CDR2 as YNNKEL (reference sequence). The CDR3 reads CATSQEGPGQPFAKNIQYF. CDR3 sequence (DNA): TGTGCCACCAGCCAAGAAGGACCTGGACAACCCTTCGCCAAAAACATTCAGTACTTC.

This clonotype appeared many times. The V and J genes are TRBV30 and TRBJ2-2; TRBD1 might be the D (6 bases). CDR1 and CDR2 (germline): GTSNPN, SVGIG (reference sequence). Trimming pared 4 bases from V and 0 bases from J, leaving 9 bases between. The CDR3 sequence is 14 residues long. The CDR3 DNA sequence: TGTGCCTGGATTCGACAGGCGAACACCGGGGAGCTGTTTTTT. This translates into CAWIRQANTGELFF. Complete variable domain (other parts from reference TRBV30 and TRBJ2-2): SQTIHQWPATLVQPVGSPLSLECTVEGTSNPNLYWYRQAAGRGLQLLFYSVGIGQISSEVPQNLSASRPQDRQFILSSKKLLLSDSGFYLCAWIRQANTGELFFGEGSRLTVL.

This clonotype showed up many times. The chain links TRBV10-3 to TRBJ2-1; 11 nucleotides align to TRBD2. Germline V lookup: CDR1 ENHRY, CDR2 SYGVKD. The CDR3 is made up of 13 amino acids. After removal of 6 bases from V and 7 bases from J, the junction contained 2 bases not matched to a gene. In DNA, the CDR3 is TGTGCCATCAGGGGACTAGCGGAGAATGAGCAGTTCTTC. Translation gives CAIRGLAENEQFF.

This clonotype was seen repeatedly, ten times or more. The rearrangement uses TRBV5-1 and TRBJ1-2; D possibly corresponds to TRBD1 (5 bases). Germline V gene lookup returns CDR1 SGHRS and CDR2 YFSETQ. Trimming cost V 4 bases and J 2 bases, with 15 bases left between them. CDR3 length equals 15 residues. The CDR3 bases are TGCGCCAGCAGCATTGGACACGGAACAAACTATGGCTACACCTTC. The encoded protein is CASSIGHGTNYGYTF.

This clonotype showed up many times. The chain uses TRBV27 and TRBJ2-7; D possibly corresponds to TRBD1 (5 bases). CDR3 length: 18 amino acids. The V end lost 2 bases, the J end lost 3 bases, and 23 bases lay between the germline ends. The germline V gene encodes CDR1 MNHEY and CDR2 SMNVEV (reference sequence). The CDR3 protein is CASSLGLTELRASYEQYF. The CDR3 DNA reads TGTGCCAGCAGTTTAGGTCTGACAGAGTTACGGGCAAGCTACGAGCAGTACTTC.

This clonotype came up many times. This chain joins TRBV6-5 and TRBJ2-2; no definite D call. CDR1 MNHEY and CDR2 SVGAGI come from the germline V gene. The CDR3 covers 12 residues. Trimming stripped 6 bases from V and 4 bases from J, with 6 bases between. In DNA, the CDR3 is TGTGCCAGCAGAAGATTCACCGGGGAGCTGTTTTTT. It yields the protein CASRRFTGELFF.

This clonotype was seen repeatedly, ten times or more. The genes are TRBV12-3 or TRBV12-4 and TRBJ2-3; 15 bases align to TRBD2. V lost 7 bases, J lost 7 bases, and 9 bases stayed unmatched. The CDR3 covers 16 residues. The CDR3 is CASIRTGTSGGNTQYF. For the CDR3, the DNA is TGTGCCAGCATCCGAACCGGGACTAGCGGGGGGAATACGCAGTATTTT.

Comments on this clonotype: This may stem from a read error, because a much larger clone lies one nucleotide away. The chain has TRBV10-3 and TRBJ2-3; D gene unclear. Germline CDR1 ENHRY, CDR2 SYGVKD. Trimming cost V 0 bases and J 2 bases, with 9 bases left between them. The CDR3 covers 15 residues. CDR3 protein: CAISESSNPTDTQYF. In DNA form, the CDR3 reads TGTGCCATCAGTGAGTCGAGCAACCCCACAGATACGCAGTATTTT.

This clonotype was counted ten times or more. The rearrangement uses TRBV7-2 and TRBJ2-7, with TRBD2 matching over 8 bases. The CDR3 is 15 amino acids. Per germline, CDR1 SGHTA and CDR2 FQGNSA. J was trimmed by 4 bases and V by 5 bases; bases with no gene match: 10. CDR3 sequence (DNA): TGTGCCAGCAGCCTCAACCCCGGGAGGGGATACGAGCAGTACTTC. It encodes CASSLNPGRGYEQYF. Together with reference TRBV7-2 and TRBJ2-7, the CDR3 gives the full variable domain: GAGVSQSPSNKVTEKGKDVELRCDPISGHTALYWYRQSLGQGLEFLIYFQGNSAPDKSGLPSDRFSAERTGGSVSTLTIQRTQQEDSAVYLCASSLNPGRGYEQYFGPGTRLTVT.

This clonotype was seen at least ten times. The rearrangement links TRBV5-1 to TRBJ1-2; D ambiguous. The CDR3 runs to 12 residues. Deletions cut 5 bases from V and 0 bases from J, with 5 bases between. CDR1 SGHRS and CDR2 YFSETQ come from the germline V gene. The CDR3 DNA reads as TGCGCCAGCAGTGAGCCTAACTATGGCTACACCTTC. Translated: CASSEPNYGYTF.

Many counts were recorded for this clonotype. V usage is TRBV27 and J usage is TRBJ2-1; D is perhaps TRBD1 (6 bases). V lost 6 bases and J 7 bases, leaving 19 bases between the germline ends. CDR1 and CDR2 (germline): MNHEY, SMNVEV (reference sequence). This CDR3 contains 15 residues. This chain's CDR3 is CASRVPDRPLNEQFF. CDR3 nucleotides: TGTGCCAGCAGGGTACCCGACAGGCCCCTAAATGAGCAGTTCTTC.

This clonotype was counted many times. The genes are TRBV9 and TRBJ2-7, with D perhaps TRBD1 (5 bases). The germline V gene encodes CDR1 SGDLS and CDR2 YYNGEE. CDR3 length: 15 amino acids. Trimming took off 0 bases at V and 2 bases at J, with 12 bases between the two ends. The CDR3 is CASSVGPGQPYEQYF. In nucleotides, the CDR3 is TGTGCCAGCAGCGTAGGCCCAGGGCAACCCTACGAGCAGTACTTC. Complete variable domain (other parts from reference TRBV9 and TRBJ2-7): DSGVTQTPKHLITATGQRVTLRCSPRSGDLSVYWYQQSLDQGLQFLIQYYNGEERAKGNILERFSAQQFPDLHSELNLSSLELGDSALYFCASSVGPGQPYEQYFGPGTRLTVT.

The table lists this clonotype with many counts. The rearrangement joins TRBV7-6 to TRBJ2-1; the D call may be TRBD1 or TRBD2 (5 bases each). The V gene lost 3 bases and the J gene lost 6 bases, with 9 bases spanning the gap. Germline V CDR1 and CDR2: SGHVS, FNYEAQ. This CDR3 comprises 13 residues. CDR3 region: CASSFEGRNEQFF. Written as DNA, the CDR3 is TGTGCCAGCAGCTTTGAGGGACGCAATGAGCAGTTCTTC.